The 8 T cell receptor beta chains presented below share a single source sample, sequenced in a study of CD8 T cells in ankylosing spondylitis. From the 5' RACE reads, TCRdb called clonotypes with MiXCR, one entry per CDR3 protein. Of around 300,000 distinct CDR3 sequences detected, roughly 12% appear once; the ten largest clones hold around 8.4%. The material sequenced was blood, either unsorted or a sorted T cell fraction (not recorded which). The receptors stem from a female donor with ankylosing spondylitis or in good health (not recorded which).

This clonotype occurred many times. This chain connects TRBV29-1 to TRBJ2-1, with 11 bases fitting TRBD2. The CDR3 is 14 residues long. J lost 9 bases, V lost 2 bases, and 6 bases had no gene match. CDR1 and CDR2 (germline): SQVTM, ANQGSEA. This CDR3 reads CSVERLAGGSEQFF. The CDR3 nucleotides read TGCAGCGTTGAAAGGCTAGCGGGGGGAAGTGAGCAGTTCTTC.

This chain connects TRBV30 to TRBJ2-7; D might be TRBD1 or TRBD2, each matching 5 bases. The CDR3 is made up of 12 amino acids. CDR1 GTSNPN and CDR2 SVGIG come from the germline V gene (reference sequence). V was shortened by 5 bases and J by 4 bases, with 12 bases between the two germline ends. The CDR3: CAWSRGEYEQYF. The CDR3 DNA follows: TGTGCCTGGTCGAGGGGTGAGTACGAGCAGTACTTC.

V is TRBV3-1 and J is TRBJ2-2, with 9 bases identical to TRBD2. From germline, CDR1 is LGHDT and CDR2 YNNKEL (reference sequence). The CDR3 runs 16 residues. V dropped 0 bases and J dropped 6; count of bases not matched to a gene: 5. The CDR3 loop reads CASSQDGRLAAGELFF. CDR3 coding DNA: TGTGCCAGCAGCCAAGACGGAAGACTAGCGGCCGGGGAGCTGTTTTTT.

There are many counts of this clonotype. The chain employs TRBV5-1 and TRBJ2-2, with D maybe TRBD1 (6 bases). The CDR3 runs 14 residues. Germline CDR1 reads SGHRS; CDR2 reads YFSETQ. V dropped 3 bases and J dropped 3 bases, with 9 bases sitting between them. CDR3 in DNA: TGCGCCAGCAGCTGGGGGCAGGACACCGGGGAGCTGTTTTTT. Encoded protein: CASSWGQDTGELFF.

This clonotype was observed at least ten times. The chain carries TRBV15 and TRBJ2-3; D is undetermined. Trimming stripped 0 bases from V and 1 base from J, with 5 bases between. CDR3 size: 14 residues. CDR1 and CDR2 from the germline V gene are LNHNV and YYDKDF (reference sequence). The CDR3 reads CATSRDQGTDTQYF. In nucleotides, the CDR3 is TGTGCCACCAGCAGAGACCAGGGCACAGATACGCAGTATTTT.

The chain carries TRBV6-2 or TRBV6-3 and TRBJ2-1; TRBD2 agrees at 12 bases. The trim removed 5 bases at V and 6 bases at J, leaving 5 bases unmatched. From germline, CDR1 is MNHEY and CDR2 SVGEGT. The CDR3 covers 15 residues. As DNA, the CDR3 is TGTGCCAGCAGTCCTAGCGGGAGGGGGTTCAATGAGCAGTTCTTC. Protein sequence: CASSPSGRGFNEQFF.

This clonotype was counted ten times or more. The chain uses TRBV20-1 and TRBJ2-1; 10 nucleotides match TRBD2. V was pared by 3 bases and J by 9 bases, with 8 bases of the junction left unmatched. There are 14 residues in the CDR3. Per the germline V gene, CDR1 is DFQATT and CDR2 is SNEGSKA (reference sequence). This chain's CDR3 is CSARLAGVFGEQFF. The CDR3 DNA reads TGCAGTGCTAGGCTAGCGGGAGTCTTCGGTGAGCAGTTCTTC.

This clonotype has a count of ten or more. V is TRBV5-1 and J is TRBJ1-2; D is ambiguous. V was pared by 0 bases and J by 8 bases, with 14 bases between. The V gene's germline CDR1 is SGHRS and CDR2 YFSETQ. The CDR3 runs 14 residues. The chain's CDR3 is CASSLAAGVGGYTF. CDR3 coding DNA: TGCGCCAGCAGCTTGGCCGCGGGCGTAGGGGGCTACACCTTC.